The clone carrying this TCR beta chain was seen only a few times. The source of the sample is a study of blood T cell repertoires in COVID-19. For the study at large: Material from acute and convalescent COVID-19 was sourced from the United States, Italy and Spain.

Profiled with immunoSEQ multiplex PCR; TCRdb holds only in-frame clones, not every one. The sample shows nearly 200,000 clones, roughly 84% of them seen only once. The V end lost 0 bases, the J end lost 3 bases, and 7 bases lay between the germline ends. This CDR3 has 14 amino acids. Germline V gene data show CDR1 as SGHKS and CDR2 as YYEKEE (reference sequence). The cohort comprised adults aged roughly 18 to 100 years residing in approximately 25 US areas. Cohort 3 donors counted as recovered after two negative PCRs, clearance, or resolved symptoms. Sequenced material: PBMCs or T cells enriched from blood (not recorded which). The genes are TRBV5-5 and TRBJ1-5, with D unclear. This TCR was recovered from a man aged 35-49 years who had recovered from COVID-19. The CDR3 region is CASSLELYNQPQHF. The CDR3 DNA is TGTGCCAGCAGCTTGGAGCTTTACAATCAGCCCCAGCATTTT.